This T cell receptor (beta chain) was documented in a study of cytomegalovirus exposure and HLA in healthy donors. Both 60 Vbeta primers and 13 Jbeta primers went into the PCR. Assay used: immunoSEQ multiplex PCR; TCRdb lists only in-frame clones, some missing. This table holds around 50,000 clones, 83% found once. Broader study findings: The study assumed roughly uniform donor sequencing depth for presence/absence analyses. An analysis was carried out later, and it reportedly showed fewer N-insertions in an Asian-associated ancestry cluster than the approximately 680-donor mean.

The ends lost 3 bases at V and 4 bases at J; junction bases unmatched: 4. This CDR3 has 16 amino acids. Germline V CDR1 and CDR2: MRHNA, SNTAGT. As concerns this clone: The antigen is undetermined.

The TCR originated in a man aged 25 to 45 in good health and CMV-seronegative. The V call is TRBV6-4, the J call TRBJ2-1; 12 bases line up with TRBD2. The specimen sequenced was PBMCs. The CDR3 region is CASSETSGRGYNEQFF. CDR3 nucleotide sequence: TGTGCCAGCAGTGAGACTAGCGGGAGAGGATACAATGAGCAGTTCTTC.